This T cell receptor (beta chain) was sequenced during a study of human T cells and chemical hapten exposure. Study summary: It was small differences in pooled library volume that mainly caused per-sample TCR yields to vary.

TCRdb reanalysed the RACE reads using MiXCR and keeps one entry per CDR3 protein. Here the sample spans around 130,000 distinct CDR3 sequences, roughly 12% being singletons. Stated time point: patch test 2, 6 weeks after DPC sensitization. As to treatment: therapeutic diphenylcyclopropenone sensitization with weekly scalp DPC. The study drew its donors from alopecia patients who were 18 to 70 years old and suitable for DPC. Overall study findings and caveats: Counts of TCRs above 1 in 1000 frequency stayed unchanged with DPC sensitization.

This clonotype was seen a few times. What it recognizes is unknown. Germline values: CDR1 SGHRS, CDR2 YFSETQ. This CDR3 is built from 14 residues. V gave up 0 bases and J gave up 6 bases; unmatched junction bases: 4. The J gene is TRBJ2-3, the V gene TRBV5-1; 7 bases are shared with TRBD2. The TCR originated in a woman aged 45-65 years with alopecia areata. Some clones in this sample may be carry-over from other donors' samples. This specimen was whole blood, taken in connection with sensitization to the hapten diphenylcyclopropenone (DPC). CDR3 DNA sequence: TGCGCCAGCAGCTTGGGGGAGGGGTTGGATACGCAGTATTTT. This encodes CASSLGEGLDTQYF.